Shown below are 20 T cell receptor beta chains from a single sample sequenced in a study of monozygotic twins with inflammatory bowel disease (dated by TCRdb to the late 2010s). Library method: 5' RACE. TCRdb names Illumina HiSeq 2500 as the instrument used. With the reads reprocessed by TCRdb, a single entry stands for each CDR3 protein sequence and no DNA is reported. This specimen's table enumerates fewer than 400,000 distinct CDR3 sequences. Clones ranked in the top ten supply 5.6% of the sample. The material sequenced was blood. The origin of the receptors is a human donor with ulcerative colitis or Crohn's disease, or a healthy co-twin of an affected twin (not recorded which).

The V and J genes are TRBV6-5 and TRBJ2-5. CDR1 and CDR2 from the germline V gene are MNHEY and SVGAGI. This CDR3 has 14 amino acids. The CDR3: CASSYLASAETQYF.

The chain links TRBV20-1 to TRBJ2-5; TCRdb selects TRBD1, and the lack of DNA leaves this call unchecked. In germline, CDR1 is DFQATT, CDR2 SNEGSKA (reference sequence). This CDR3 region has 14 residues. CDR3 sequence reads: CSALGWSSGVTQYF.

This chain joins TRBV6-1 and TRBJ2-1; TCRdb lists TRBD1, though no DNA is available to test this call. Germline loops: CDR1 MNHNS, CDR2 SASEGT. The CDR3 loop spans 15 amino acids. The chain's CDR3 is CASSPQQGANNEQFF.

This rearrangement joins TRBV10-3 to TRBJ1-1. The germline V gene has CDR1 ENHRY and CDR2 SYGVKD. The CDR3 contains 13 residues. The chain's CDR3 is CAISTSSNTEAFF.

The chain links TRBV7-2 to TRBJ1-5. CDR3 length: 15 amino acids. Germline V gene sequence: CDR1 SGHTA, CDR2 FQGNSA. The CDR3: CASSLGAVNNQPQHF.

The V and J genes are TRBV12-3 or TRBV12-4 and TRBJ2-7. The CDR3 totals 11 residues. Here the CDR3 reads CASSRLDEQYF.

The chain has TRBV28 and TRBJ2-3. Germline values: CDR1 MDHEN, CDR2 SYDVKM. There are 14 residues in the CDR3. CDR3 sequence: CASSYEMLSHTQYF.

V usage is TRBV2 and J usage is TRBJ2-1. There are 17 residues in the CDR3. Germline V lookup: CDR1 SNHLY, CDR2 FYNNEI. CDR3 residues: CASRNVGQRSSYNEQFF.

The gene calls are TRBV19 and TRBJ1-5. Germline V gene lookup returns CDR1 LNHDA and CDR2 SQIVND (reference sequence). This CDR3 is 14 amino acids long. CDR3 loop: CATRRTMINQPQHF.

The chain employs TRBV30 and TRBJ2-4. In germline, CDR1 is GTSNPN, CDR2 SVGIG (reference sequence). There are 12 residues in the CDR3. The CDR3 loop is CAWSVGTNLQYF.

The J gene is TRBJ2-2, the V gene TRBV9; TCRdb's D gene call, TRBD2, goes unchecked for lack of DNA. The CDR3 contains 14 residues. Germline CDR1 is SGDLS and CDR2 is YYNGEE. The CDR3 sequence is CASSVAGGIGELFF.

The J gene is TRBJ2-2, the V gene TRBV24-1; TCRdb calls TRBD1, which cannot be checked without DNA. This CDR3 is 18 amino acids long. CDR1 is KGHDR, CDR2 SFDVKD, per germline. The CDR3 loop is CATTQPLQGTNNTGELFF.

V is TRBV7-2 and J is TRBJ1-6; TCRdb returns TRBD1, unconfirmable since there is no DNA. In germline, CDR1 is SGHTA, CDR2 FQGNSA. This CDR3 has 16 residues. CDR3 protein: CASSTRGATGNSPLHF.

The genes are TRBV30 and TRBJ1-2; TCRdb picks TRBD1, but there is no DNA to check that call. The germline CDR1 and CDR2 sequences are GTSNPN and SVGIG (reference sequence). The CDR3 spans 14 residues. CDR3 sequence: CAWSVPDRESGYTF.

This chain uses TRBV10-3 with TRBJ1-2; TCRdb proposes TRBD1, but this gene call is untestable without DNA. Germline CDR1 and CDR2: ENHRY and SYGVKD. There are 15 residues in the CDR3. The CDR3 spells CAIRAGTGAYYGYTF.

The chain's CDR3 is CASSLVGTGWDNEQFF. V is TRBV5-1 and J is TRBJ2-1; TCRdb's D gene call, TRBD1, goes unchecked for lack of DNA. The germline V gene has CDR1 SGHRS and CDR2 YFSETQ. The CDR3 consists of 16 residues.

The chain is built from TRBV5-1 and TRBJ2-6. Germline V lookup: CDR1 SGHRS, CDR2 YFSETQ. The CDR3 consists of 15 residues. The CDR3 sequence: CASGPQGSGANVLTF.

This chain uses TRBV15 with TRBJ1-2. The CDR3 is 14 residues long. Germline-derived CDR1 and CDR2 are LNHNV and YYDKDF (reference sequence). The CDR3 sequence: CATSRGKGTYGYTF.

The genes are TRBV12-3 or TRBV12-4 and TRBJ1-4. The CDR3 length is 15 residues. The CDR3 here is CASSTRRSLGEKLFF.

The V call is TRBV12-5, the J call TRBJ1-5; TCRdb reports TRBD1, a call that lacks DNA to check it against. Germline assignment: CDR1 LGHNT and CDR2 FRNRAP. This CDR3 is 19 amino acids long. Here the CDR3 reads CASGLVHEGIGDSNQPQHF.